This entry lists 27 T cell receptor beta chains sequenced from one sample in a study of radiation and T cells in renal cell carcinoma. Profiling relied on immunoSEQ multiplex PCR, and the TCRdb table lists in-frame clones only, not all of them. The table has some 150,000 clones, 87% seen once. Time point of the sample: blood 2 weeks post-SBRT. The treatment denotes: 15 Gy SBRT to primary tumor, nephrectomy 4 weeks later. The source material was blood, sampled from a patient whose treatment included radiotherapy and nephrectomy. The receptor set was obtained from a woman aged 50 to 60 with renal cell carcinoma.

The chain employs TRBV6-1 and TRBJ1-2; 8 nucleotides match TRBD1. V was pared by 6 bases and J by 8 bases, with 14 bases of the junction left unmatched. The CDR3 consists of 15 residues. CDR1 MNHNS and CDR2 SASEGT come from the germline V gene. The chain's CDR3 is CASRIRTGFGDGYTF. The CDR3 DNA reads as TGTGCCAGCAGGATTCGGACAGGGTTTGGTGACGGCTACACCTTC.

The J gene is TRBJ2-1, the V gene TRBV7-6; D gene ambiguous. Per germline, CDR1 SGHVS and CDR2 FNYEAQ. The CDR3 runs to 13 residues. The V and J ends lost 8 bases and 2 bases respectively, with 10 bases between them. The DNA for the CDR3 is TGTGCCAGCGGGCCAGAACCCTACAATGAGCAGTTCTTC. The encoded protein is CASGPEPYNEQFF.

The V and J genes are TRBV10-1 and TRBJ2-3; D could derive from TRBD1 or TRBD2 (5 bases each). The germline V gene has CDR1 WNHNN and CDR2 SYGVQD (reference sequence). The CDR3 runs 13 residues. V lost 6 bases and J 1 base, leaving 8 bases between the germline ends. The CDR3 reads CASSRDRTDTQYF. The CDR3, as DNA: TGCGCCAGCAGCCGGGACCGCACAGATACGCAGTATTTT.

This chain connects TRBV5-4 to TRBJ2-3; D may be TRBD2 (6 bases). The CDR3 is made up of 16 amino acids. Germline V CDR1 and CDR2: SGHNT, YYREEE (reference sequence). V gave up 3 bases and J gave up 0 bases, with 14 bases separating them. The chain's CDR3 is CASSSLSGVSTDTQYF. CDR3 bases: TGTGCCAGCAGCTCCCTTAGCGGCGTAAGCACAGATACGCAGTATTTT.

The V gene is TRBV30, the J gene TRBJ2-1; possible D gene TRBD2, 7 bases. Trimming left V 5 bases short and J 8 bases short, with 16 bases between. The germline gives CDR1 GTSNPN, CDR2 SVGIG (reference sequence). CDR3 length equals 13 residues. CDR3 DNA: TGTGCCTGGGTGGGGGGGCCTTTATATGAGCAGTTCTTC. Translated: CAWVGGPLYEQFF.

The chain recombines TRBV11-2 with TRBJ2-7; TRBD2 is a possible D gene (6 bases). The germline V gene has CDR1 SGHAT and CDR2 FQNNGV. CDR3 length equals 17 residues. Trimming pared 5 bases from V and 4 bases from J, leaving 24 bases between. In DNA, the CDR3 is TGTGCCAGCAGCCCCCGAATCTCCGGGAGCCCAGCATACGAGCAGTACTTC. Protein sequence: CASSPRISGSPAYEQYF.

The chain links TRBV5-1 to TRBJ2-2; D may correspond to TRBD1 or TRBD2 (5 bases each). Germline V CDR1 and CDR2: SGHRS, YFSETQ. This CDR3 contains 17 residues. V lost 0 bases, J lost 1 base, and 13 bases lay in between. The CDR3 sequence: CASSLDPPGLNTGELFF. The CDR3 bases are TGCGCCAGCAGCTTGGACCCTCCGGGGCTGAACACCGGGGAGCTGTTTTTT. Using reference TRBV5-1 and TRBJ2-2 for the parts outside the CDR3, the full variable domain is KAGVTQTPRYLIKTRGQQVTLSCSPISGHRSVSWYQQTPGQGLQFLFEYFSETQRNKGNFPGRFSGRQFSNSRSEMNVSTLELGDSALYLCASSLDPPGLNTGELFFGEGSRLTVL.

In DNA, the CDR3 is TGCGCCAGCAGCCAAGATCCCAGCGGGGTGTACGAGCAGTACTTC. The encoded protein is CASSQDPSGVYEQYF. This chain joins TRBV4-1 and TRBJ2-7; TRBD2 aligns across 7 bases. V was pared by 0 bases and J by 4 bases, with 6 bases of the junction left unmatched. The CDR3 loop spans 15 amino acids. Per germline, CDR1 MGHRA and CDR2 YSYEKL.

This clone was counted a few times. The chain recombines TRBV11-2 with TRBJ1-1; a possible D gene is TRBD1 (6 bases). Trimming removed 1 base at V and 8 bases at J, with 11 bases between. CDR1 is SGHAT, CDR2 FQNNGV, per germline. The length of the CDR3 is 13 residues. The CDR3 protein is CASSLAQGTEAFF. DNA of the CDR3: TGTGCCAGCAGCTTAGCCCAAGGGACAGAAGCTTTCTTT.

The CDR3 loop is CASSVGGVNGYTF. The CDR3 bases are TGTGCCAGCAGCGTAGGGGGAGTCAATGGCTACACCTTC. V and J are TRBV9 and TRBJ1-2; no clear D gene. This CDR3 has 13 amino acids. CDR1 SGDLS and CDR2 YYNGEE come from the germline V gene. V shed 0 bases and J shed 6 bases, with 9 bases lying between them.

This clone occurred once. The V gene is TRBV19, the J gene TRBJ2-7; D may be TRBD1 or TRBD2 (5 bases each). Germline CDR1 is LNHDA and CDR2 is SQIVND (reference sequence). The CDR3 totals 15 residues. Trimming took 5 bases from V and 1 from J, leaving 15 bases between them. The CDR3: CASSDRDRLSYEQYF. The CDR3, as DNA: TGTGCCAGTAGTGACCGGGACCGTCTATCCTACGAGCAGTACTTC.

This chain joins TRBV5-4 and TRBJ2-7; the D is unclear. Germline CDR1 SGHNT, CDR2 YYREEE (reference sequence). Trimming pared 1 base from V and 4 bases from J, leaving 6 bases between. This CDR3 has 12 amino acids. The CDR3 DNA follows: TGTGCCAGCAGCTTGTTTGGGTACGAGCAGTACTTC. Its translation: CASSLFGYEQYF.

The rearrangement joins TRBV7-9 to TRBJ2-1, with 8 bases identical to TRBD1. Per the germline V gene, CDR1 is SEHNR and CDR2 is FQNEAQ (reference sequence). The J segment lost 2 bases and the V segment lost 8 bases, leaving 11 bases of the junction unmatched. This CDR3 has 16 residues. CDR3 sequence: CASSPVGTGTYNEQFF. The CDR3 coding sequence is TGTGCCAGCTCCCCCGTGGGGACAGGAACCTACAATGAGCAGTTCTTC.

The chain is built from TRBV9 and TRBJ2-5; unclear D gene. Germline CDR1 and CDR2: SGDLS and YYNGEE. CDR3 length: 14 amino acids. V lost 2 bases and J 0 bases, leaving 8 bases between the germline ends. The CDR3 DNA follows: TGTGCCAGCAGCGTGACCCCGTACCAAGAGACCCAGTACTTC. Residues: CASSVTPYQETQYF.

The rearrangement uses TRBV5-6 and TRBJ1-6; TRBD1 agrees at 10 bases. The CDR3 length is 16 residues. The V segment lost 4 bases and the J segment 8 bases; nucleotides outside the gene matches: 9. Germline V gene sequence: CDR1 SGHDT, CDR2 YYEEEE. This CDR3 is CASSGRDRGTHSPLHF. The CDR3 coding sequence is TGTGCCAGCAGCGGCCGGGACAGGGGTACCCATTCACCCCTCCACTTT.

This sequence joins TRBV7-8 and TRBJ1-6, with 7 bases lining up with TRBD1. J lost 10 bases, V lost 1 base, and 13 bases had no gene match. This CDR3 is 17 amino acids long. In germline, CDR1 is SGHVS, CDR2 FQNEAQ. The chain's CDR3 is CASSLGGTVPWGSPLHF. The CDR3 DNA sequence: TGTGCCAGCAGCTTAGGAGGGACAGTCCCCTGGGGATCACCCCTCCACTTT.

The CDR3 DNA sequence: TGCGCCAGCAGCCCCTTGGGGGGGAACACTGAAGCTTTCTTT. It translates to CASSPLGGNTEAFF. The V and J genes are TRBV5-1 and TRBJ1-1; a possible D gene is TRBD1 (5 bases). Germline V gene data show CDR1 as SGHRS and CDR2 as YFSETQ. The V gene lost 4 bases and the J gene lost 1 base, with 11 bases spanning the gap. This CDR3 is built from 14 residues.

CDR3 sequence (DNA): TGTGCCAGCAGCAAAAGGGCCAGCCCTAGCTCCTACAATGAGCAGTTCTTC. Encoded protein: CASSKRASPSSYNEQFF. J is TRBJ2-1 and V is TRBV21-1. TRBV21-1 is an annotated pseudogene. The CDR3 spans 17 residues.

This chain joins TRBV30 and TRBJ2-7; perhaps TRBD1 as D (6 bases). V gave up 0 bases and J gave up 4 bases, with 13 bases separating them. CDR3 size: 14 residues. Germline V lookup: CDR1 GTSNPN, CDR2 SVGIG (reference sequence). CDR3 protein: CAWSVKGEMYEQYF. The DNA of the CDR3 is TGTGCCTGGAGTGTAAAGGGGGAAATGTACGAGCAGTACTTC.

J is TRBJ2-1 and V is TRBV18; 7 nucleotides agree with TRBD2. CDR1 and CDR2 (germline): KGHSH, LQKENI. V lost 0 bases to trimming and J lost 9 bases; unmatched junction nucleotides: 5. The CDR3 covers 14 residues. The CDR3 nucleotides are TGTGCCAGCTCACCACCGTGGGAGGGCAGTGAGCAGTTCTTC. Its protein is CASSPPWEGSEQFF.

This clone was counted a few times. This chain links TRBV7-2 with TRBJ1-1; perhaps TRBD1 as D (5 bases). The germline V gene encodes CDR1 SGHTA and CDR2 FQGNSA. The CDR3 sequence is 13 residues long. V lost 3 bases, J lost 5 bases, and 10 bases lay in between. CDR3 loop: CASSFTGVTEAFF. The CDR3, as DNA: TGTGCCAGCAGCTTCACGGGGGTGACTGAAGCTTTCTTT.

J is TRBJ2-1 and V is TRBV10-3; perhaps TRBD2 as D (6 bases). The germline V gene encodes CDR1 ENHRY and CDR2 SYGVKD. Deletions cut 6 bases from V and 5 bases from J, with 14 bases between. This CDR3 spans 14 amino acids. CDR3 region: CAIRRDPSNNEQFF. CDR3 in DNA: TGTGCCATCAGGCGGGACCCCTCGAACAATGAGCAGTTCTTC.

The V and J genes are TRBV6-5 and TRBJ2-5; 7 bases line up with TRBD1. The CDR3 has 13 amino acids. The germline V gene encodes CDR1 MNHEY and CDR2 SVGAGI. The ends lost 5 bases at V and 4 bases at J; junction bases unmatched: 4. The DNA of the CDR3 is TGTGCCAGCAGTCTCCCAGGGGGAGAGACCCAGTACTTC. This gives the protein CASSLPGGETQYF.

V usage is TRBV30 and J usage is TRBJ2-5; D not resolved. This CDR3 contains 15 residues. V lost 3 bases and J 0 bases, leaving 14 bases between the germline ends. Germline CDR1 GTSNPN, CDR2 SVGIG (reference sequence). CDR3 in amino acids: CAWRERADYQETQYF. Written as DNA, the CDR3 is TGTGCCTGGAGGGAAAGAGCAGATTACCAAGAGACCCAGTACTTC. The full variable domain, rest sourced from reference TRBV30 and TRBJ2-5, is SQTIHQWPATLVQPVGSPLSLECTVEGTSNPNLYWYRQAAGRGLQLLFYSVGIGQISSEVPQNLSASRPQDRQFILSSKKLLLSDSGFYLCAWRERADYQETQYFGPGTRLLVL.

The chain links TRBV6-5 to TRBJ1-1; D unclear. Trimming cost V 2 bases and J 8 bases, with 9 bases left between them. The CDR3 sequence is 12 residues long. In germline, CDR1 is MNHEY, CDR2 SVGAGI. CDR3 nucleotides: TGTGCCAGCAGTTACAACGGACGGGAAGCTTTCTTT. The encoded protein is CASSYNGREAFF.

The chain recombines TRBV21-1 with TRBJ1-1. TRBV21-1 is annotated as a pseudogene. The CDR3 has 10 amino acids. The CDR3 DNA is TGTGCCAGCCCCCCGTGGGGAGCTTTCTTT. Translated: CASPPWGAFF.

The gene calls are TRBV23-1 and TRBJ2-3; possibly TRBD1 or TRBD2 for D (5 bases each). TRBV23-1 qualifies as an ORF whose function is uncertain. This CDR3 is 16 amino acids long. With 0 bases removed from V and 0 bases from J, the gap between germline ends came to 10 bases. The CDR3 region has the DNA TGCGCCAGCAGTCAATCTTCGGGGCGGAGCACAGATACGCAGTATTTT. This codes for CASSQSSGRSTDTQYF.